This is a list of T cell receptor beta chains from one sample in a study of OX40 agonist ivuxolimab in advanced cancers. Repertoires were generated with immunoSEQ multiplex PCR, while TCRdb's copy carries only in-frame clones and drops some. The repertoire holds approximately 70,000 clones, with about 93% as singletons. The specimen comprised CD4+ or CD8+ T cells sorted from blood, sampled in a trial of the OX40 agonist ivuxolimab. These TCRs come from an adult with an advanced solid tumor such as melanoma, head and neck, liver or kidney cancer. CDR3s include the opening cysteine and the closing phenylalanine or tryptophan. The order of the fields is V gene, clone size, J gene, D gene, CDR3 protein, CDR3 DNA. The D gene is left open where the match is weak. Part of the rows lack a size; the others show once, few, many or a class for expanded clones.

V: TRBV19; size: .; J: TRBJ2-7; D: .; CDR3: CASSSRNLYEQYF; DNA: TGTGCCAGTAGTAGCCGAAATCTATACGAGCAGTACTTC
V: TRBV5-1; size: once; J: TRBJ2-3; D: TRBD2; CDR3: CASSPKGSGSYTQYF; DNA: TGCGCCAGCAGCCCAAAGGGTAGCGGGAGCTATACGCAGTATTTT
V: TRBV5-1; size: .; J: TRBJ2-7; D: .; CDR3: CASTKDTGSNYEQYF; DNA: TGCGCCAGCACCAAGGACACAGGGAGCAACTACGAGCAGTACTTC
V: TRBV27; size: .; J: TRBJ2-6; D: .; CDR3: CASSIRSTGANVLTF; DNA: TGTGCCAGCAGTATACGGAGTACTGGGGCCAACGTCCTGACTTTC
V: TRBV27; size: .; J: TRBJ1-3; D: .; CDR3: CASSPGPSWSSGNTIYF; DNA: TGTGCCAGCAGTCCGGGACCGAGCTGGAGCTCTGGAAACACCATATATTTT
V: TRBV18; size: .; J: TRBJ1-5; D: .; CDR3: CASSPGVMDQPQHF; DNA: TGTGCCAGCTCACCGGGAGTCATGGATCAGCCCCAGCATTTT
V: TRBV18; size: .; J: TRBJ1-2; D: .; CDR3: CASSPARGDRGYTF; DNA: TGTGCCAGCTCACCAGCTCGAGGGGACCGTGGCTACACCTTC
V: TRBV11-2; size: .; J: TRBJ2-2; D: TRBD2; CDR3: CASSLRPAGETGELFF; DNA: TGTGCCAGCAGCTTACGGCCAGCGGGAGAAACCGGGGAGCTGTTTTTT
V: TRBV19; size: .; J: TRBJ2-7; D: .; CDR3: CASSPAGQVAVYEQYF; DNA: TGTGCCAGTAGTCCCGCCGGTCAGGTGGCCGTCTACGAGCAGTACTTC
V: TRBV2; size: .; J: TRBJ1-1; D: .; CDR3: CASSDAGGITEAFF; DNA: TGTGCCAGCAGTGACGCGGGAGGGATCACTGAAGCTTTCTTT
V: TRBV6-5; size: .; J: TRBJ2-7; D: .; CDR3: CASGGSGATYYEQYF; DNA: TGTGCCAGCGGAGGGTCGGGAGCGACTTACTACGAGCAGTACTTC
V: TRBV11-2; size: .; J: TRBJ2-1; D: TRBD2; CDR3: CASSLDLAGGYNEQFF; DNA: TGTGCCAGCAGCTTAGATCTAGCGGGAGGCTATAATGAGCAGTTCTTC
V: TRBV6-5; size: .; J: TRBJ1-2; D: .; CDR3: CASSHRDGVGYGYTF; DNA: TGTGCCAGCAGTCACCGGGACGGCGTTGGCTATGGCTACACCTTC
V: TRBV11-3; size: .; J: TRBJ2-3; D: .; CDR3: CASSLVMGGTQYF; DNA: TGTGCCAGCAGCCTAGTAATGGGAGGTACGCAGTATTTT
V: TRBV19; size: .; J: TRBJ2-7; D: .; CDR3: CATSADYPYEQYF; DNA: TGTGCCACTTCGGCGGACTACCCCTACGAGCAGTACTTC
V: TRBV7-6; size: once; J: TRBJ2-2; D: .; CDR3: CASSLEARNTGELFF; DNA: TGTGCCAGCAGCTTAGAAGCGAGGAACACCGGGGAGCTGTTTTTT
V: TRBV19; size: .; J: TRBJ2-5; D: .; CDR3: CASSMGYRAFGETQYF; DNA: TGTGCCAGTAGTATGGGATACAGGGCTTTCGGAGAGACCCAGTACTTC
V: TRBV11-2; size: .; J: TRBJ1-1; D: .; CDR3: CASSLSKGIRTEAFF; DNA: TGTGCCAGCAGCTTATCGAAGGGGATTCGGACTGAAGCTTTCTTT
V: TRBV5-4; size: .; J: TRBJ2-3; D: TRBD2; CDR3: CASSLKAGGATDTQYF; DNA: TGTGCCAGCAGCTTGAAAGCGGGAGGGGCAACAGATACGCAGTATTTT
V: TRBV7-9; size: .; J: TRBJ2-2; D: .; CDR3: CASSLREITGELFF; DNA: TGTGCCAGCAGCTTACGGGAGATCACCGGGGAGCTGTTTTTT
V: TRBV5-1; size: once; J: TRBJ2-5; D: .; CDR3: CASSLVPQVGGGETQYF; DNA: TGCGCCAGCAGCTTGGTTCCCCAAGTCGGCGGTGGGGAGACCCAGTACTTC
V: TRBV6-1; size: once; J: TRBJ2-7; D: .; CDR3: CASSRSVSYEQYF; DNA: TGTGCCAGCAGTCGATCGGTCTCCTACGAGCAGTACTTC
V: TRBV18; size: .; J: TRBJ2-5; D: TRBD1; CDR3: CASSSTGLEETQYF; DNA: TGTGCCAGCTCATCGACAGGGCTAGAAGAGACCCAGTACTTC
V: TRBV5-1; size: .; J: TRBJ2-1; D: TRBD2; CDR3: CASSLAGGPVNEQFF; DNA: TGCGCCAGCAGCTTAGCGGGAGGGCCGGTCAATGAGCAGTTCTTC
V: TRBV30; size: .; J: TRBJ1-2; D: .; CDR3: CAWSGAIPAARGYTF; DNA: TGTGCCTGGAGTGGTGCGATCCCGGCCGCGCGGGGCTACACCTTC
V: TRBV25-1; size: .; J: TRBJ1-2; D: .; CDR3: CASSVGEYGYTF; DNA: TGTGCCAGCAGTGTGGGGGAGTATGGCTACACCTTC
V: TRBV14; size: .; J: TRBJ2-7; D: .; CDR3: CASSQARDLYEQYF; DNA: TGTGCCAGCAGCCAAGCGCGGGATCTTTACGAGCAGTACTTC
V: TRBV27; size: .; J: TRBJ2-3; D: TRBD1; CDR3: CASSLLPPRGRMRTDTQYF; DNA: TGTGCCAGCAGTTTACTCCCCCCAAGGGGGCGTATGAGGACAGATACGCAGTATTTT
V: TRBV27; size: .; J: TRBJ1-4; D: TRBD1; CDR3: CASSLSGQGGKLFF; DNA: TGTGCCAGCAGTTTGTCGGGACAGGGGGGAAAACTGTTTTTT
V: TRBV5-1; size: .; J: TRBJ1-2; D: .; CDR3: CASSLGGFSNYGYTF; DNA: TGCGCCAGCAGCTTAGGGGGTTTCTCTAACTATGGCTACACCTTC
V: TRBV30; size: .; J: TRBJ2-7; D: .; CDR3: CAWSVPPYEQYF; DNA: TGTGCCTGGAGTGTACCCCCCTACGAGCAGTACTTC
V: TRBV5-4; size: .; J: TRBJ1-5; D: TRBD1; CDR3: CASSLTGAGGNQPQHF; DNA: TGTGCCAGCAGCTTGACAGGGGCGGGCGGAAATCAGCCCCAGCATTTT
V: TRBV18; size: .; J: TRBJ1-5; D: .; CDR3: CASSQDSLSNQPQHF; DNA: TGTGCCAGCTCACAGGACAGCCTTAGCAATCAGCCCCAGCATTTT
V: TRBV30; size: .; J: TRBJ2-3; D: .; CDR3: CAWSRGAGSDTQYF; DNA: TGTGCCTGGAGTCGAGGGGCCGGTAGTGATACGCAGTATTTT
V: TRBV10-3; size: .; J: TRBJ1-5; D: .; CDR3: CAISDPRRGSNQPQHF; DNA: TGTGCCATCAGTGACCCCAGGAGGGGGAGCAATCAGCCCCAGCATTTT
V: TRBV5-1; size: .; J: TRBJ2-1; D: .; CDR3: CASRLSGSSYNEQFF; DNA: TGCGCCAGCAGACTTTCGGGGAGCTCCTACAATGAGCAGTTCTTC
V: TRBV9; size: .; J: TRBJ2-2; D: .; CDR3: CASSVGLMEVGELFF; DNA: TGTGCCAGCAGCGTAGGTCTAATGGAGGTCGGGGAGCTGTTTTTT
V: TRBV6-1; size: .; J: TRBJ1-1; D: .; CDR3: CASSLYENTEAFF; DNA: TGTGCCAGCTCCCTCTATGAGAACACTGAAGCTTTCTTT
V: TRBV7-2; size: .; J: TRBJ2-7; D: .; CDR3: CASSLQDRGGYEQYF; DNA: TGTGCCAGCAGCTTACAGGACAGAGGAGGATACGAGCAGTACTTC
V: TRBV7-2; size: .; J: TRBJ2-7; D: .; CDR3: CASSFNRLSAYEQYF; DNA: TGTGCCAGCAGCTTTAATCGACTAAGCGCGTACGAGCAGTACTTC